The clone carrying this T cell receptor (beta chain) has just a few counts. Its antigen is still unknown. The CDR3 contains 14 residues. Germline CDR1 MNHEY, CDR2 SMNVEV (reference sequence). Trimming took 0 bases from V and 7 from J; bases not matched to a gene: 5. This specimen belongs to a study of cytomegalovirus exposure and HLA in healthy donors. The overall study: The same platform was used for the 130 or so validation repertoires as for the approximately 670 first-cohort repertoires, as reported in a later analysis.

Some clones are missing from TCRdb's copy, which holds only in-frame ones; the method was immunoSEQ multiplex PCR. The data hold approximately 230,000 clones, with approximately 84% observed a single time. General study results and limits: Rarity held for most TCR sequences, but there were some public TCRs that occurred in many donors. Cytomegalovirus association was listed for roughly 160 TCR beta chains.

Sequenced: PBMCs. The V call is TRBV27, the J call TRBJ2-7; 8 bases line up with TRBD1. The TCR was taken from a man aged 18 to 30 in good health and CMV-seropositive. CDR3 amino acids: CASSLSPRTGEQYF. Here the CDR3 DNA reads TGTGCCAGCAGTTTATCCCCCCGGACAGGGGAGCAGTACTTC.